A selection of T cell receptor beta chains follows, all from one sample in a study of blood T cell repertoires in COVID-19. Here immunoSEQ multiplex PCR was the method, and the copy in TCRdb shows in-frame clones only, minus some. The sample has tens of thousands of clones, approximately 87% seen once. Input material: peripheral blood. The receptors were gathered from a woman in her 70s with acute or convalescent COVID-19. CDR3s include the opening cysteine and the closing phenylalanine or tryptophan. D genes are given only for firm matches. Size is stated for part of the rows, as once, few or many counts, or as a class when the clone is expanded.

j_call clone_size v_call d_call cdr3_aa cdr3_nt
TRBJ2-2 . TRBV2 TRBD2 CASRVSGGNTGELFF TGTGCCAGCAGGGTTAGCGGGGGGAACACCGGGGAGCTGTTTTTT
TRBJ2-3 . TRBV11-2 . CASSLEGRGNTDTQYF TGTGCCAGCAGCTTAGAGGGTCGGGGGAACACAGATACGCAGTATTTT
TRBJ1-1 . TRBV5-5 . CASSLGELFHEAFF TGTGCCAGCAGCTTGGGTGAGTTATTCCATGAAGCTTTCTTT
TRBJ1-4 . TRBV30 . CAWSPANEKLFF TGTGCCTGGAGTCCGGCTAATGAAAAACTGTTTTTT
TRBJ2-5 once TRBV5-4 TRBD1 CASIAEPGQWKTQYF TGTGCCAGCATCGCGGAGCCGGGACAGTGGAAGACCCAGTACTTC
TRBJ2-1 . TRBV7-8 TRBD2 CASSKPWGLAEYNEQFF TGTGCCAGCAGCAAACCTTGGGGTCTAGCGGAGTACAATGAGCAGTTCTTC
TRBJ1-5 . TRBV27 . CASRVRGEGQPQHF TGTGCCAGCAGGGTGCGGGGAGAAGGTCAGCCCCAGCATTTT
TRBJ2-1 . TRBV11-2 TRBD1 CASSLMTGGNQGKQFF TGTGCCAGCAGCTTAATGACAGGGGGCAATCAGGGTAAGCAGTTCTTC
TRBJ1-1 . TRBV6-1 TRBD1 CASSGAPGQGGTEAFF TGTGCCAGCAGTGGTGCCCCGGGACAGGGGGGAACTGAAGCTTTCTTT
TRBJ1-1 . TRBV5-1 . CASSLVPGNTEAFF TGCGCCAGCAGCTTGGTACCGGGAAACACTGAAGCTTTCTTT
TRBJ2-3 . TRBV7-6 TRBD2 CASSLAPSGGGTDTQYF TGTGCCAGCAGCTTAGCCCCGAGCGGGGGAGGGACAGATACGCAGTATTTT
TRBJ2-5 . TRBV7-9 TRBD2 CASSPRAPGLAGVETQYF TGTGCCAGCAGCCCCAGAGCCCCGGGACTAGCGGGAGTAGAGACCCAGTACTTC
TRBJ2-3 . TRBV19 TRBD1 CASAPVGQGSTDTQYF TGTGCCAGTGCCCCAGTGGGACAGGGATCCACAGATACGCAGTATTTT
TRBJ1-3 . TRBV28 TRBD1 CASSGQGLTTIYF TGTGCCAGCTCGGGACAGGGGTTAACCACCATATATTTT
TRBJ2-2 . TRBV2 TRBD2 CARERGVPGELFF TGTGCACGGGAGCGGGGGGTTCCCGGGGAGCTGTTTTTT
TRBJ2-2 . TRBV28 . CASSKARGGQNTGELFF TGTGCCAGCAGTAAGGCCAGGGGAGGGCAGAACACCGGGGAGCTGTTTTTT
TRBJ2-2 . TRBV2 TRBD2 CASSEPLAGDDTGELFF TGTGCCAGCAGTGAACCACTAGCGGGAGATGACACCGGGGAGCTGTTTTTT
TRBJ1-3 . TRBV7-9 . CASSLVGQGRRNTIYF TGTGCCAGCAGCTTAGTGGGGCAGGGTCGAAGAAACACCATATATTTT
TRBJ1-1 . TRBV3-1/TRBV3-2 . CASSPFDSNTEAFF TGTGCCAGCAGCCCATTCGACAGCAACACTGAAGCTTTCTTT
TRBJ2-5 . TRBV5-1 TRBD2 CASSLAAGGAWETQYF TGCGCCAGCAGCTTGGCAGCGGGGGGGGCCTGGGAGACCCAGTACTTC
TRBJ2-1 . TRBV4-1 . CASSQDKSGPSYNEQFF TGCGCCAGCAGCCAAGATAAAAGCGGTCCCTCCTACAATGAGCAGTTCTTC
TRBJ2-5 . TRBV7-8 TRBD2 CASSLGGRGALDPIQETQYF TGTGCCAGCAGCTTAGGGGGGCGGGGGGCCCTAGACCCCATCCAAGAGACCCAGTACTTC
TRBJ2-3 once TRBV7-8 . CASSPHPAVRTDTQYF TGTGCCAGCAGCCCCCATCCAGCGGTCCGCACTGATACGCAGTATTTT
TRBJ2-2 . TRBV4-3 TRBD2 CASSQGAGGLTGELFF TGCGCCAGCAGCCAAGGGGCGGGAGGGCTCACCGGGGAGCTGTTTTTT
TRBJ1-5 few TRBV10-2 . CASSESGNQPQHF TGCGCCAGCAGTGAGTCCGGGAATCAGCCCCAGCATTTT
TRBJ1-3 . TRBV10-2 TRBD1 CASSEVQRDRGRSSGNTIYF TGCGCCAGCAGTGAGGTTCAACGGGACAGGGGACGGAGCTCTGGAAACACCATATATTTT
TRBJ2-5 . TRBV11-2 . CASSRGLEETQYF TGTGCCAGCAGCCGAGGACTGGAAGAGACCCAGTACTTC
TRBJ2-1 . TRBV5-6 . CASSRLSEQFF TGTGCCAGCAGTCGTCTTTCTGAGCAGTTCTTC
TRBJ1-1 . TRBV7-6 TRBD1 CASSLLRTGENTEAFF TGTGCCAGCAGCTTATTGAGGACAGGAGAGAACACTGAAGCTTTCTTT
TRBJ2-5 . TRBV6-2/TRBV6-3 . CASSPGRGGKTQYF TGTGCCAGCAGTCCCGGCAGGGGCGGAAAGACCCAGTACTTC
TRBJ2-2 . TRBV7-9 TRBD2 CASSLRTSGRAGELFF TGTGCCAGCAGCTTGAGGACTAGCGGGCGGGCCGGGGAGCTGTTTTTT
TRBJ1-2 . TRBV3-1/TRBV3-2 . CASSQNRVVVGGYTF TGTGCCAGCAGCCAAAACAGGGTCGTAGTGGGTGGCTACACCTTC
TRBJ1-1 . TRBV5-6 . CASSSGYTEAFF TGTGCCAGCAGCTCAGGGTACACTGAAGCTTTCTTT
TRBJ1-2 . TRBV6-5 . CASSRQGLGYGYTF TGTGCCAGCAGTCGTCAGGGTCTCGGCTATGGCTACACCTTC
TRBJ2-2 . TRBV6-4 . CASSRTPTTNTGELFF TGTGCCAGCAGTCGGACTCCTACTACGAACACCGGGGAGCTGTTTTTT
TRBJ1-5 . TRBV3-1/TRBV3-2 . CASSHRGGGYSNQPQHF TGTGCCAGCAGCCATAGGGGAGGGGGATATAGCAATCAGCCCCAGCATTTT
TRBJ2-3 . TRBV3-1/TRBV3-2 . CASSQERGLADTQYF TGTGCCAGCAGCCAAGAGCGGGGGCTCGCAGATACGCAGTATTTT
TRBJ2-2 . TRBV18 . CASSPLSAGELFF TGTGCCAGCTCACCACTCTCAGCCGGGGAGCTGTTTTTT
TRBJ2-3 few TRBV19 . CASSPALQGTGTDTQYF TGTGCCAGTAGTCCCGCCTTGCAGGGGACGGGAACAGATACGCAGTATTTT
TRBJ1-2 few TRBV5-5 TRBD1 CASSWGDRVTNYGYTF TGTGCCAGCAGCTGGGGGGACAGGGTTACTAACTATGGCTACACCTTC
TRBJ2-1 . TRBV4-2 TRBD2 CASSQGSGGLYNEQFF TGTGCCAGCAGCCAAGGCAGCGGGGGGCTCTACAATGAGCAGTTCTTC
TRBJ2-3 . TRBV18 . CASSPGAPGGTDTQYF TGTGCCAGCTCACCCGGTGCGCCAGGGGGCACAGATACGCAGTATTTT
TRBJ1-3 . TRBV19 TRBD1 CASSSGQGLGTIYF TGTGCCAGTAGTAGCGGACAGGGGCTAGGCACCATATATTTT
TRBJ2-5 . TRBV6-1 . CASSEFAGAQETQYF TGTGCCAGCAGTGAATTCGCGGGGGCCCAAGAGACCCAGTACTTC
TRBJ2-1 . TRBV6-5 TRBD1 CASTSGQGAKNEQFF TGTGCCAGCACCTCGGGACAGGGGGCGAAGAATGAGCAGTTCTTC
TRBJ1-2 few TRBV7-9 TRBD1 CASSPGQGAHGYTF TGTGCCAGCAGCCCGGGACAGGGGGCGCATGGCTACACCTTC
TRBJ1-3 . TRBV3-1/TRBV3-2 . CASRDKAPGPGRNTIYF TGTGCCAGCAGGGATAAAGCGCCAGGGCCAGGGCGAAACACCATATATTTT
TRBJ1-3 . TRBV19 . CASSTLDGAASGNTIYF TGTGCCAGTAGTACCCTAGATGGGGCTGCCTCTGGAAACACCATATATTTT
TRBJ2-2 . TRBV10-1 . CASSGGRTGELFF TGCGCCAGCTCAGGAGGGAGGACCGGGGAGCTGTTTTTT
TRBJ2-1 . TRBV19 . CASSIVPSRRVNEQFF TGTGCCAGTAGTATAGTTCCCAGCCGGAGAGTCAATGAGCAGTTCTTC
TRBJ1-4 . TRBV3-1/TRBV3-2 . CASSPGWGLFF TGTGCCAGCAGCCCGGGGTGGGGTCTGTTTTTT
TRBJ2-5 . TRBV3-1/TRBV3-2 TRBD2 CASSQEVWLAGGPSPETQYF TGTGCCAGCAGCCAAGAGGTGTGGCTAGCGGGGGGGCCCTCTCCAGAGACCCAGTACTTC
TRBJ1-2 . TRBV14 . CASSQGAWSDYGYTF TGTGCCAGCAGCCAAGGTGCCTGGTCGGACTATGGCTACACCTTC
TRBJ1-1 . TRBV18 . CASSLLQDSNTEAFF TGTGCCAGCTCACTCCTACAGGATTCTAACACTGAAGCTTTCTTT
TRBJ2-2 . TRBV11-2 . CASSLSTGELFF TGTGCCAGCAGCCTCTCCACCGGGGAGCTGTTTTTT
TRBJ1-6 . TRBV5-6 TRBD1 CASSLAGTGGSPLHF TGTGCCAGCAGTTTGGCCGGGACAGGGGGATCACCCCTCCACTTT
TRBJ1-6 . TRBV25-1 . CASSQAGRSSPLHF TGTGCCAGCAGTCAGGCGGGTCGGAGTTCACCCCTCCACTTT